The 16 T cell receptor beta chains reported below all come from one sample, sequenced in a study of long-term antiretroviral therapy in people with HIV (dated by TCRdb to 2021 to 2024). The immunoSEQ hsTCRB v3.0 assay was used at survey level resolution to sequence the TRB variable region. This immuneACCESS table, as held by TCRdb, lists in-frame sequences with V and J called but not all clones. Of the missing ones, under half trace to an unresolved V gene in checked studies; the others have no known cause. This sample comprises about 26,000 clones, roughly nine tenths of them detected only once. The ten largest make up under 5.5% of the sample. The sequenced sample was unsorted PBMCs, obtained just over 2.6 years after starting antiretroviral therapy. These receptors all stem from a man aged 40-55 years with HIV.

The chain is built from TRBV7-2 and TRBJ2-7; 9 bases line up with TRBD1. Germline V gene sequence: CDR1 SGHTA, CDR2 FQGNSA. The CDR3 length is 14 residues. V lost 6 bases to trimming and J lost 3 bases; unmatched junction nucleotides: 6. CDR3 loop: CASSLQGQGYEQYF. CDR3 sequence (DNA): TGTGCCAGCAGTTTACAGGGACAGGGCTACGAGCAGTACTTC.

This chain connects TRBV5-6 to TRBJ1-4; tentatively, D is TRBD1 (6 bases). In germline, CDR1 is SGHDT, CDR2 YYEEEE. The ends were cut back, 0 bases at V and 5 bases at J, with 14 bases in the middle. The CDR3 has 16 residues. This CDR3 is CASSLEGGGLNEKLFF. CDR3 nucleotides: TGTGCCAGCAGCTTGGAGGGGGGCGGACTAAATGAAAAACTGTTTTTT.

The chain is built from TRBV4-1 and TRBJ2-7; D is unresolved. The CDR3 is 15 amino acids. Germline CDR1 reads MGHRA; CDR2 reads YSYEKL. Trimming pared 1 base from V and 1 base from J, leaving 11 bases between. The CDR3 bases are TGCGCCAGCAGCCAAGGCAACACCCTATCCTACGAGCAGTACTTC. It is translated as CASSQGNTLSYEQYF.

The CDR3 DNA reads as TGTGCCAGCAGCTCGGCGGGGACAACTAATGAAAAACTGTTTTTT. Residues: CASSSAGTTNEKLFF. The V call is TRBV11-1, the J call TRBJ1-4; D ambiguous. This CDR3 is 15 amino acids long. V was pared by 4 bases and J by 0 bases, with 9 bases between. Germline CDR1 and CDR2: SGHAT and FQDESV (reference sequence).

J is TRBJ2-7 and V is TRBV10-3; the match to TRBD2 covers 10 bases. The CDR3 length is 15 residues. Germline-derived CDR1 and CDR2 are ENHRY and SYGVKD. V lost 4 bases to trimming and J lost 2 bases; unmatched junction nucleotides: 5. CDR3 loop: CAISGSGTSAYEQYF. CDR3 bases: TGTGCCATCAGTGGCTCCGGGACTAGCGCCTACGAGCAGTACTTC.

This chain connects TRBV29-1 to TRBJ1-2; no clear D. Trimming took 3 bases from V and 2 from J, leaving 7 bases between them. Germline loops: CDR1 SQVTM, CDR2 ANQGSEA. This CDR3 has 12 amino acids. The CDR3 sequence: CSVEWSNYGYTF. CDR3 in DNA: TGCAGCGTTGAGTGGTCGAACTATGGCTACACCTTC.

The gene calls are TRBV25-1 and TRBJ2-6; D is uncertain. V was clipped by 1 base and J by 0 bases, with 10 bases between them. The CDR3 consists of 17 residues. Germline V gives CDR1 MGHDK, CDR2 SYGVNS. CDR3 DNA: TGTGCCAGCAGTGAATCGGAACAACCCTCTGGGGCCAACGTCCTGACTTTC. Translated, it gives CASSESEQPSGANVLTF.

The V call is TRBV19, the J call TRBJ1-5, with 7 positions matching TRBD1. Trimming took 4 bases from V and 4 from J; bases not matched to a gene: 4. From germline, CDR1 is LNHDA and CDR2 SQIVND (reference sequence). The CDR3 loop spans 14 amino acids. In DNA, the CDR3 is TGTGCCAGTAGTACGGACAGGCTGAATCAGCCCCAGCATTTT. Its protein is CASSTDRLNQPQHF.

This chain uses TRBV28 with TRBJ1-4; D not resolved. Trimming shortened V by 5 bases and J by 6 bases, and 16 bases separated the two germline ends. This CDR3 has 15 residues. Germline V gene data show CDR1 as MDHEN and CDR2 as SYDVKM. CDR3 nucleotides: TGTGCCAGCAGTCCCCCCGACCATTTGGATGAAAAACTGTTTTTT. Its translation is CASSPPDHLDEKLFF.

V usage is TRBV19 and J usage is TRBJ1-1; no reliable D call. CDR1 and CDR2 from the germline V gene are LNHDA and SQIVND (reference sequence). The CDR3 extends over 15 amino acids. Trimming took off 5 bases at V and 3 bases at J, with 16 bases between the two ends. The CDR3 loop is CASSLRGRSDTEAFF. CDR3 nucleotide sequence: TGTGCCAGTAGTTTAAGAGGTAGGTCGGACACTGAAGCTTTCTTT.

The rearrangement joins TRBV7-2 to TRBJ1-1; D remains ambiguous. V lost 3 bases and J 4 bases, leaving 15 bases between the germline ends. The germline V gene has CDR1 SGHTA and CDR2 FQGNSA. CDR3 size: 15 residues. In DNA, the CDR3 is TGTGCCAGCAGCTTGTCGGGGTTGGGATTCACTGAAGCTTTCTTT. Its protein is CASSLSGLGFTEAFF.

This chain uses TRBV6-4 with TRBJ2-1, with 12 nucleotides matching TRBD2. J gave up 10 bases and V 3 bases, and 4 bases lay outside the gene matches. This CDR3 spans 14 amino acids. The germline CDR1 and CDR2 sequences are MRHNA and SNTAGT. CDR3 residues: CASSETSGGGEQFF. The CDR3 DNA is TGTGCCAGCAGTGAGACTAGCGGGGGAGGGGAGCAGTTCTTC.

The rearrangement links TRBV5-6 to TRBJ2-3; D ambiguous. Germline V gene sequence: CDR1 SGHDT, CDR2 YYEEEE. CDR3 length equals 15 residues. V lost 4 bases, J lost 4 bases, and 16 bases lay in between. The CDR3 sequence is CASSPLLRPADTQYF. CDR3 nucleotides: TGTGCCAGCAGCCCCCTTCTCAGGCCTGCAGATACGCAGTATTTT.

The chain carries TRBV11-2 and TRBJ2-1; 8 bases agree with TRBD2. The CDR3 spans 15 residues. CDR1 is SGHAT and CDR2 is FQNNGV in the germline V gene. J was trimmed by 8 bases and V by 5 bases; bases with no gene match: 11. The CDR3 reads CASSTGTRSIDEQFF. The CDR3 DNA is TGTGCCAGCAGCACCGGGACTAGGAGTATCGATGAGCAGTTCTTC. The full variable domain, rest sourced from reference TRBV11-2 and TRBJ2-1, is EAGVAQSPRYKIIEKRQSVAFWCNPISGHATLYWYQQILGQGPKLLIQFQNNGVVDDSQLPKDRFSAERLKGVDSTLKIQPAKLEDSAVYLCASSTGTRSIDEQFFGPGTRLTVL.

The V call is TRBV27, the J call TRBJ1-5, with D perhaps TRBD1 (5 bases). This CDR3 has 15 residues. The V end lost 0 bases, the J end lost 2 bases, and 8 bases lay between the germline ends. Germline V gene data show CDR1 as MNHEY and CDR2 as SMNVEV (reference sequence). In DNA form, the CDR3 reads TGTGCCAGCAGTTTATCCGGGGGTGGCAATCAGCCCCAGCATTTT. It is translated as CASSLSGGGNQPQHF.

This chain connects TRBV28 to TRBJ2-7, with 7 nucleotides matching TRBD1. Losses at the gene ends were 6 bases for V and 6 bases for J; bases not matched to a gene: 20. Per the germline V gene, CDR1 is MDHEN and CDR2 is SYDVKM. CDR3 length: 17 amino acids. The CDR3 DNA follows: TGTGCCAGCAGCTCCCGACTTGAGACAGGGCCTTCTTTCGAGCAGTACTTC. It translates to CASSSRLETGPSFEQYF.